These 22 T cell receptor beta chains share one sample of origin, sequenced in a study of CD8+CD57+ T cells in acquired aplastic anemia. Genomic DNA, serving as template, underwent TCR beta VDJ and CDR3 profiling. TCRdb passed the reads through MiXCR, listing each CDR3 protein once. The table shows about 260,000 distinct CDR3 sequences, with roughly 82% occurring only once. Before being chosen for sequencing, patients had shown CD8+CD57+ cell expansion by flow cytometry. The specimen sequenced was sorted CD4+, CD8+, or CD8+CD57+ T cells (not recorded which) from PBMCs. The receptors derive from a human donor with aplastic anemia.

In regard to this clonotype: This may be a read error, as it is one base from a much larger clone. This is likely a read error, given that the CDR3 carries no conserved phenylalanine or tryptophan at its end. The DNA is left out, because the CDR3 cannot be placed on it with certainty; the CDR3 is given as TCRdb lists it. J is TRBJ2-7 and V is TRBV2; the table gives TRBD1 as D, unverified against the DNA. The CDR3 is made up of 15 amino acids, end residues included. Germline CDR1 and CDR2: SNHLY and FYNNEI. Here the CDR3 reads CASSDGGLHEQFFGP.

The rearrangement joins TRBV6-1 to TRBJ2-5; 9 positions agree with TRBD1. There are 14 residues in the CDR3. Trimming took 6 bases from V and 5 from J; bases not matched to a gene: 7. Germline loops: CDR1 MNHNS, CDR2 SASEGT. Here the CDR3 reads CASRRTGVWETQYF. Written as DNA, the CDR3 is TGTGCCAGCAGGCGGACAGGGGTTTGGGAGACCCAGTACTTC.

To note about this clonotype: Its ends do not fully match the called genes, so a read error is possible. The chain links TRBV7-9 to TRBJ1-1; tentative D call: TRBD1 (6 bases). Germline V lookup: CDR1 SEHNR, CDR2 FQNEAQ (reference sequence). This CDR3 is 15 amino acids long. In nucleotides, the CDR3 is TGTGCCAGCAGCTTAGTACCCGGGGGGCAGACTTTTGGAGTCTTT. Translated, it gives CASSLVPGGQTFGVF.

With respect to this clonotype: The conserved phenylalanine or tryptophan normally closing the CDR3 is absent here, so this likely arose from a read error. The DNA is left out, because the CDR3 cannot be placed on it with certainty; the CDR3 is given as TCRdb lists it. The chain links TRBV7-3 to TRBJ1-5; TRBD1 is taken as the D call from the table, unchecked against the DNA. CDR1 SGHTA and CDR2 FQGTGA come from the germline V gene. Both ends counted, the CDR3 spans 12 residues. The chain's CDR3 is CASRTGQGLSGI.

The CDR3 protein is CASSVYPRWDTGELFF. The CDR3 region has the DNA TGTGCCAGCAGCGTATATCCCCGGTGGGACACCGGGGAGCTGTTTTTT. The chain recombines TRBV13 with TRBJ2-2; D gene uncertain. Germline V gene data show CDR1 as PRHDT and CDR2 as FYEKMQ (reference sequence). The CDR3 sequence is 16 residues long. The V end was cut by 5 bases, the J end by 3 bases, with 16 bases between.

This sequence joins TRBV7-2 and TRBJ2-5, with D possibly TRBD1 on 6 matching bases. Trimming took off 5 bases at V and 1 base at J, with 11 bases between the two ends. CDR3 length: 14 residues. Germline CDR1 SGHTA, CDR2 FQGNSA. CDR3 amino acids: CASSVRGPQETQYF. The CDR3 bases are TGTGCCAGCAGCGTCAGGGGACCCCAAGAGACCCAGTACTTC. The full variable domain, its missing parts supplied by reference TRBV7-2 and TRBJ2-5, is GAGVSQSPSNKVTEKGKDVELRCDPISGHTALYWYRQSLGQGLEFLIYFQGNSAPDKSGLPSDRFSAERTGGSVSTLTIQRTQQEDSAVYLCASSVRGPQETQYFGPGTRLLVL.

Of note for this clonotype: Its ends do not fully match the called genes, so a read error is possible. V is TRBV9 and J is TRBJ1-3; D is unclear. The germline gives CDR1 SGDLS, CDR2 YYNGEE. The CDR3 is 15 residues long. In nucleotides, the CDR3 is TGCGCCAGCAGCGAAGGGTGGGGAACTGGATACTCCATATATTTT. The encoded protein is CASSEGWGTGYSIYF.

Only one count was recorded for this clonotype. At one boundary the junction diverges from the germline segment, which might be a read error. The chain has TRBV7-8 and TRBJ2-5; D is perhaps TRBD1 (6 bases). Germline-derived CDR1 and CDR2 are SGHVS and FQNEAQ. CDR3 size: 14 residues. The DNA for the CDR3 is TGTGCCAGCAGCTTTCATCCACACCGGACAGCCCTTTCCTTC. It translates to CASSFHPHRTALSF.

The CDR3 reads CASSHADSQDTQYF. As DNA, the CDR3 is TGTGCCAGCAGCCATGCGGACAGTCAGGATACGCAGTATTTT. This chain joins TRBV7-9 and TRBJ2-3; perhaps TRBD1 as D (6 bases). Germline V gene data show CDR1 as SEHNR and CDR2 as FQNEAQ (reference sequence). The CDR3 consists of 14 residues. V was trimmed by 5 bases and J by 6 bases, leaving 15 bases between them.

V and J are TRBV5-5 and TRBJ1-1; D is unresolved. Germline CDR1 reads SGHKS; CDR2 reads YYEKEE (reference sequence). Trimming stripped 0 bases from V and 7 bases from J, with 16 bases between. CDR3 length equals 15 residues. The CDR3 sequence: CASSLDSGGQDEAFF. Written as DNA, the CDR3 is TGTGCCAGCAGCTTGGACAGCGGAGGGCAAGATGAAGCTTTCTTT.

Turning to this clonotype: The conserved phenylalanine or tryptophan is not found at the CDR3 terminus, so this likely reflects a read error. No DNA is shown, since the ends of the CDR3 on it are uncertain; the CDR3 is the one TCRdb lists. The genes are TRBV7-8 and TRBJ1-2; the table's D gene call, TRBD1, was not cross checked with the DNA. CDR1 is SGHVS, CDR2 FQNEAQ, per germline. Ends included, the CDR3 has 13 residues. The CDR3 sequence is CASSYDPAGASLS.

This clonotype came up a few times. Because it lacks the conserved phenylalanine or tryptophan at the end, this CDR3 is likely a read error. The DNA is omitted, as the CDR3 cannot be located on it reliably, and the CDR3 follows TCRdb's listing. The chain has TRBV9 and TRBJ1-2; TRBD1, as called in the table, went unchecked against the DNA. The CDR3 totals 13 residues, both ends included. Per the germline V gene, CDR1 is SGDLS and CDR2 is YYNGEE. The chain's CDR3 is CASSGDGGGGYTV.

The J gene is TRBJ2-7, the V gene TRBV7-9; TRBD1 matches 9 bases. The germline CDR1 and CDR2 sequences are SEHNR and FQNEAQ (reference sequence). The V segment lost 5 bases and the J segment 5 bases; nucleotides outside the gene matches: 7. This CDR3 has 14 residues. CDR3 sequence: CASSQGQGPHEQYF. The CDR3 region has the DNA TGTGCCAGCAGCCAGGGACAGGGCCCCCACGAGCAGTACTTC. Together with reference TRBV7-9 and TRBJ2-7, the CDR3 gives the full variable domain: DTGVSQNPRHKITKRGQNVTFRCDPISEHNRLYWYRQTLGQGPEFLTYFQNEAQLEKSRLLSDRFSAERPKGSFSTLEIQRTEQGDSAMYLCASSQGQGPHEQYFGPGTRLTVT.

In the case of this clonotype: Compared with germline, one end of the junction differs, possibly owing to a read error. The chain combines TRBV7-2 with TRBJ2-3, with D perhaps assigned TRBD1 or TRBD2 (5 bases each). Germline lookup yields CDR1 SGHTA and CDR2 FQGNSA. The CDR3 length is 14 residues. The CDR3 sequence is CASSLTGGADNHYF. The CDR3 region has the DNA TGTGCCAGCAGCTTAACAGGAGGCGCCGACAATCACTACTTT.

The DNA for the CDR3 is TGTGCCACCAGCAGAGGCGGCGAGGAATACACGCAGTACTTC. Translating it yields CATSRGGEEYTQYF. This chain connects TRBV15 to TRBJ2-7; D remains ambiguous. Germline V gene sequence: CDR1 LNHNV, CDR2 YYDKDF (reference sequence). This CDR3 is 14 amino acids long. The ends were cut back, 1 base at V and 9 bases at J, with 16 bases in the middle.

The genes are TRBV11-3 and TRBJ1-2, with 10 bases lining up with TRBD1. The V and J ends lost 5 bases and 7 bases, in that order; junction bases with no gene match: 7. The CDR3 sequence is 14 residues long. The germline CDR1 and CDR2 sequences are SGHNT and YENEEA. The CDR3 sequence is CASSPSGTGVGYTF. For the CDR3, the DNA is TGTGCCAGCAGCCCCTCCGGGACAGGGGTTGGCTACACCTTC.

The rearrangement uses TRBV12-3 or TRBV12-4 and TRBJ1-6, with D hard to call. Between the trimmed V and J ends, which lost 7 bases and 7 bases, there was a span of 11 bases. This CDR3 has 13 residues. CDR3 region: CASTARANSPLHF. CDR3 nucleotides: TGTGCCAGCACCGCCCGGGCCAATTCACCCCTCCACTTT.

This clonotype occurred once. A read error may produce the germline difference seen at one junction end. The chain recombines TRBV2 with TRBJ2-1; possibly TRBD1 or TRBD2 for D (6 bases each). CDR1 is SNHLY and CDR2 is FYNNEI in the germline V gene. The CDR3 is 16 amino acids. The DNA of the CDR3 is TGTGCCAGCGGGGACGGGGGCGCAGACGCGCAGTATGTTGGGTTATTC. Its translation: CASGDGGADAQYVGLF.

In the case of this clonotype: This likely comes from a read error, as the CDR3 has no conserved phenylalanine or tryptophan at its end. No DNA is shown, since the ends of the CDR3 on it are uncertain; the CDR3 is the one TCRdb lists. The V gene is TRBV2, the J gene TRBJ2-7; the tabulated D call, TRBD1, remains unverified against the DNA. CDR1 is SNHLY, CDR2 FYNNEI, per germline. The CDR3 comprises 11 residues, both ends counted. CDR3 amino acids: CASTPRDEPYD.

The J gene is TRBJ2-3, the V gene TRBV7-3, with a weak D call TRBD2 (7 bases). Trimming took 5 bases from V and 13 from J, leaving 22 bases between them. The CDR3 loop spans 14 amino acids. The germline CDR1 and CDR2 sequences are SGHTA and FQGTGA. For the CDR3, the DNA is TGTGCCAGCAGCCCACGAGGGGGGGCCCGGGACAAGTATTTT. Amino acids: CASSPRGGARDKYF. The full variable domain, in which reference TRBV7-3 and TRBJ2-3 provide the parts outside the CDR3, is GAGVSQTPSNKVTEKGKYVELRCDPISGHTALYWYRQSLGQGPEFLIYFQGTGAADDSGLPNDRFFAVRPEGSVSTLKIQRTERGDSAVYLCASSPRGGARDKYFGPGTRLTVL.

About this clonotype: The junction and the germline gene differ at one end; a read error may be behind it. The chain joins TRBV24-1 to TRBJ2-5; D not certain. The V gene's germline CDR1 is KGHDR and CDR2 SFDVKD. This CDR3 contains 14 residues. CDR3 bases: TGTGCCACCAGCGGTGGCAGCGAGCATCAGCCCCAGCACTTC. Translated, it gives CATSGGSEHQPQHF.

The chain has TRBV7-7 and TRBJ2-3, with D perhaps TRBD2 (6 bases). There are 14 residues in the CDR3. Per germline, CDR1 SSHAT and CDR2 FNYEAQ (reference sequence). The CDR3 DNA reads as TGTGCTCGCAGGTTCGGGGGTGGTCCCGATACGCAGTATTTT. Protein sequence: CARRFGGGPDTQYF.